The next 28 T cell receptor beta chains were all read from a single sample in a study of T cells after yellow fever vaccination. MiXCR was run by TCRdb on the 5' RACE reads, yielding one entry per CDR3 protein. Of fewer than 350,000 distinct CDR3 sequences in the sample, less than 4.5% were seen once. Sample: PBMCs, taken on the day of the yellow fever booster vaccination. The source of these receptors is a man aged 18 to 35 who received the YFV17D yellow fever vaccine.

This clonotype was seen at least ten times. The CDR3 sequence: CASSFSDPEETQYF. CDR3 bases: TGCGCCAGCAGCTTCTCGGACCCGGAAGAGACCCAGTACTTC. The chain joins TRBV5-1 to TRBJ2-5; D is unclear. The V end lost 2 bases, the J end lost 3 bases, and 11 bases lay between the germline ends. The CDR3 is made up of 14 amino acids. Germline lookup yields CDR1 SGHRS and CDR2 YFSETQ.

This clonotype was detected only a few times. The rearrangement links TRBV3-1 to TRBJ2-5; the D gene is possibly TRBD2 (5 bases). Trimming left V 0 bases short and J 3 bases short, with 14 bases between. This CDR3 spans 16 amino acids. In germline, CDR1 is LGHDT, CDR2 YNNKEL (reference sequence). The CDR3 loop reads CASSQDWRAREETQYF. The CDR3 region has the DNA TGTGCCAGCAGCCAAGATTGGCGGGCCCGGGAAGAGACCCAGTACTTC.

This clonotype was counted at least ten times. The V gene is TRBV5-1, the J gene TRBJ1-5; TRBD1 matches at 8 bases. Germline-derived CDR1 and CDR2 are SGHRS and YFSETQ. After removal of 0 bases from V and 9 bases from J, the junction contained 5 bases not matched to a gene. The CDR3 runs 14 residues. The CDR3 coding sequence is TGCGCCAGCAGCTTGGGGACAGGGCCAGCGCCCCAGCATTTT. Translation gives CASSLGTGPAPQHF. The full variable domain, its missing parts supplied by reference TRBV5-1 and TRBJ1-5, is KAGVTQTPRYLIKTRGQQVTLSCSPISGHRSVSWYQQTPGQGLQFLFEYFSETQRNKGNFPGRFSGRQFSNSRSEMNVSTLELGDSALYLCASSLGTGPAPQHFGDGTRLSIL.

This clonotype has ten or more counts. The V gene is TRBV15, the J gene TRBJ1-5; tentatively, D is TRBD1 (5 bases). V gave up 0 bases and J gave up 7 bases, with 7 bases separating them. This CDR3 is built from 13 residues. Per germline, CDR1 LNHNV and CDR2 YYDKDF (reference sequence). The CDR3 bases are TGTGCCACCAGCAGAGATCCAGGGCAGCCCCAGCATTTT. Protein: CATSRDPGQPQHF.

Comment on this clonotype: This clone may be a read error of a much larger clone one base away. The chain combines TRBV6-1 with TRBJ2-2; TRBD2 might be the D (6 bases). The CDR3 is 14 amino acids. Germline V lookup: CDR1 MNHNS, CDR2 SASEGT. The CDR3 nucleotides are TGTGCCAGCTCTCAGACAGCCTGGGGCGGGGAGCTGGTTTTT. This codes for CASSQTAWGGELVF.

This clonotype was observed a few times. This sequence joins TRBV7-3 and TRBJ2-3; 8 nucleotides agree with TRBD1. Germline CDR1 SGHTA, CDR2 FQGTGA. The length of the CDR3 is 15 residues. Trimming at V came to 4 bases and at J to 5 bases, leaving 8 bases not matched to a gene. The CDR3 loop reads CASSYTGGPVDTQYF. The CDR3 DNA is TGTGCCAGCAGCTACACAGGGGGGCCGGTAGATACGCAGTATTTT.

The table lists this clonotype with many counts. V gene TRBV7-6 combines with J gene TRBJ1-3, with a tentative D call TRBD1 (5 bases). CDR3 length equals 14 residues. Germline CDR1 reads SGHVS; CDR2 reads FNYEAQ. Trimming pared 1 base from V and 6 bases from J, leaving 10 bases between. CDR3 residues: CASSLGGTENTIYF. The CDR3 DNA is TGTGCCAGCAGCTTAGGGGGGACGGAAAACACCATATATTTT.

In its sample, this clonotype was seen many times. The gene calls are TRBV2 and TRBJ2-3, with a weak D call TRBD1 (6 bases). V lost 6 bases, J lost 7 bases, and 14 bases lay in between. Germline V gene lookup returns CDR1 SNHLY and CDR2 FYNNEI. The CDR3 extends over 13 amino acids. In nucleotides, the CDR3 is TGTGCCAGCAGCCCAGGGGTTGGCTATACGCAGTATTTT. Translation: CASSPGVGYTQYF.

This clonotype has just a few counts. This sequence joins TRBV19 and TRBJ1-5, with D possibly TRBD1 on 5 matching bases. The CDR3 contains 17 residues. Germline lookup yields CDR1 LNHDA and CDR2 SQIVND (reference sequence). V gave up 5 bases and J gave up 1 base, with 18 bases separating them. DNA for the CDR3: TGTGCCAGTAGTTCGAAATCAGGGTCGCACAGCAATCAGCCCCAGCATTTT. Its translation is CASSSKSGSHSNQPQHF.

This clonotype was seen at least ten times. The chain is built from TRBV4-3 and TRBJ1-2, with TRBD1 matching 7 bases. Germline V lookup: CDR1 LGHNA, CDR2 YSLEER. This CDR3 is built from 13 residues. Unmatched junction bases numbered 3, after V lost 0 bases and J lost 8 bases. The CDR3 nucleotides read TGCGCCAGCAGCCAAGACACAGGGGCGGGCTACACCTTC. Amino acid sequence: CASSQDTGAGYTF.

Ten or more counts support this clonotype. The V and J genes are TRBV5-1 and TRBJ2-1, with D unresolved. Trimming stripped 4 bases from V and 0 bases from J, with 11 bases between. The CDR3 has 15 residues. CDR1 is SGHRS and CDR2 is YFSETQ in the germline V gene. The CDR3 DNA reads TGCGCCAGCAGCCCTGGCGTCAGCTCCTACAATGAGCAGTTCTTC. It translates to CASSPGVSSYNEQFF.

This clonotype occurred a few times. The chain couples TRBV11-3 to TRBJ1-1; TRBD1 is a possible D gene (5 bases). CDR1 SGHNT and CDR2 YENEEA come from the germline V gene. The CDR3 is 15 amino acids. V lost 5 bases to trimming and J lost 6 bases, with 19 bases between them. Here the CDR3 reads CASSLMGPLLPEAFF. The CDR3 DNA reads TGTGCCAGCAGCCTTATGGGGCCTTTACTCCCTGAAGCTTTCTTT. The full variable domain, rest sourced from reference TRBV11-3 and TRBJ1-1, is EAGVVQSPRYKIIEKKQPVAFWCNPISGHNTLYWYLQNLGQGPELLIRYENEEAVDDSQLPKDRFSAERLKGVDSTLKIQPAELGDSAVYLCASSLMGPLLPEAFFGQGTRLTVV.

This clonotype occurred a few times. This chain uses TRBV5-4 with TRBJ2-5; no clear D gene. From germline, CDR1 is SGHNT and CDR2 YYREEE (reference sequence). The length of the CDR3 is 12 residues. V was shortened by 10 bases and J by 3 bases, with 13 bases between the two germline ends. The CDR3 region has the DNA TGTGCCTCTTACCGCGAAGAAGAGACCCAGTACTTC. Its translation: CASYREEETQYF.

The chain couples TRBV27 to TRBJ2-1, with 10 bases aligning to TRBD2. Germline values: CDR1 MNHEY, CDR2 SMNVEV (reference sequence). The ends lost 6 bases at V and 0 bases at J; junction bases unmatched: 8. This CDR3 is built from 17 residues. Written as DNA, the CDR3 is TGTGCCAGCAGGCCGACTAGCGGGCTAAGCTCCTACAATGAGCAGTTCTTC. Protein sequence: CASRPTSGLSSYNEQFF.

This clonotype was seen repeatedly, ten times or more. The chain carries TRBV6-2 or TRBV6-3 and TRBJ2-7, with D maybe TRBD1 (5 bases). CDR1 is MNHEY and CDR2 is SVGEGT in the germline V gene. Trimming removed 6 bases at V and 4 bases at J, with 16 bases between. The CDR3 totals 14 residues. The CDR3 loop is CASSTVRQIYEQYV. For the CDR3, the DNA is TGTGCCAGCAGCACCGTTAGACAGATTTACGAGCAGTACGTC.

This clonotype was recorded at least ten times. V is TRBV6-5 and J is TRBJ1-5; the D is unclear. With 4 bases removed from V and 6 bases from J, the gap between germline ends came to 16 bases. The CDR3 is 15 residues long. Looked up from germline, CDR1 is MNHEY and CDR2 is SVGAGI. The CDR3 DNA follows: TGTGCCAGCAGTTCCCAATCTGATGGGCGTCAGCCCCAGCATTTT. Residues: CASSSQSDGRQPQHF.

In its sample, this clonotype was seen a few times. This chain connects TRBV28 to TRBJ1-6; TRBD1 might be the D (5 bases). Germline values: CDR1 MDHEN, CDR2 SYDVKM. The V and J ends lost 2 bases and 7 bases respectively, with 12 bases between them. The CDR3 extends over 15 amino acids. The CDR3 is CASSLIQGRNSPLHF. In DNA, the CDR3 is TGTGCCAGCAGTTTAATCCAGGGTAGGAATTCACCCCTCCACTTT.

This clonotype was recorded at least ten times. CDR3 nucleotide sequence: TGTGCCAGCAGCTTCCAGGACACCGGGGGGAAGACCCAGTACTTC. It is translated as CASSFQDTGGKTQYF. V is TRBV5-4 and J is TRBJ2-5; 7 nucleotides agree with TRBD2. V was pared by 2 bases and J by 6 bases, with 10 bases of the junction left unmatched. Per the germline V gene, CDR1 is SGHNT and CDR2 is YYREEE (reference sequence). This CDR3 comprises 15 residues.

The sample holds a few counts of this clonotype. The J gene is TRBJ1-2, the V gene TRBV20-1, with 8 bases fitting TRBD1. V shed 6 bases and J 8 bases; nucleotides not matched to a gene: 14. Germline lookup yields CDR1 DFQATT and CDR2 SNEGSKA (reference sequence). CDR3 size: 14 residues. CDR3 DNA: TGCAGTGCGGGCACAGGACAGGGAGTTGGAGGCTACACCTTC. Its translation: CSAGTGQGVGGYTF.

This chain connects TRBV9 to TRBJ1-2; 9 nucleotides align to TRBD1. Trimming removed 4 bases from V and 8 bases from J; junction bases left unmatched: 15. The CDR3 extends over 16 amino acids. Germline values: CDR1 SGDLS, CDR2 YYNGEE. CDR3 loop: CASSQTSGTGRGGYTF. The DNA for the CDR3 is TGTGCCAGCAGCCAAACTTCCGGGACAGGGCGAGGAGGCTACACCTTC.

This clonotype was counted at least ten times. The V call is TRBV7-8, the J call TRBJ2-1, with a tentative D call TRBD1 (5 bases). This CDR3 is 15 amino acids long. The V end was cut by 4 bases, the J end by 6 bases, with 16 bases between. Per the germline V gene, CDR1 is SGHVS and CDR2 is FQNEAQ. The CDR3 reads CASSWGGAVFNEQFF. The DNA for the CDR3 is TGTGCCAGCAGCTGGGGTGGGGCGGTGTTCAATGAGCAGTTCTTC.

The table lists this clonotype with a few counts. The chain links TRBV6-5 to TRBJ2-3, with no clear D. This CDR3 comprises 16 residues. The ends were cut back, 6 bases at V and 3 bases at J, with 19 bases in the middle. The germline V gene has CDR1 MNHEY and CDR2 SVGAGI. CDR3 loop: CASSPSLVPRTDTQYF. CDR3 in DNA: TGTGCCAGCAGCCCGAGTTTAGTTCCGCGTACAGATACGCAGTATTTT.

This clonotype came up a few times. This rearrangement joins TRBV7-9 to TRBJ1-4, with D hard to call. Trimming left V 5 bases short and J 8 bases short, with 9 bases between. CDR1 is SEHNR and CDR2 is FQNEAQ in the germline V gene (reference sequence). This CDR3 is built from 12 residues. DNA of the CDR3: TGTGCCAGCAGCCCAGAACCCGAAAAACTGTTTTTT. This translates into CASSPEPEKLFF. Using reference TRBV7-9 and TRBJ1-4 for the parts outside the CDR3, the full variable domain is DTGVSQNPRHKITKRGQNVTFRCDPISEHNRLYWYRQTLGQGPEFLTYFQNEAQLEKSRLLSDRFSAERPKGSFSTLEIQRTEQGDSAMYLCASSPEPEKLFFGSGTQLSVL.

This clonotype was observed at least ten times. This chain joins TRBV18 and TRBJ2-1, with D maybe TRBD2 (7 bases). Germline V lookup: CDR1 KGHSH, CDR2 LQKENI. Deletions cut 0 bases from V and 9 bases from J, with 15 bases between. The CDR3 consists of 15 residues. CDR3 sequence reads: CASSPPGKGGSEQFF. CDR3 coding DNA: TGTGCCAGCTCACCACCGGGAAAGGGGGGGAGTGAGCAGTTCTTC.

This clonotype was picked up many times. The rearrangement uses TRBV5-1 and TRBJ2-2; TRBD2 agrees at 8 bases. Per germline, CDR1 SGHRS and CDR2 YFSETQ. V gave up 5 bases and J gave up 6 bases; unmatched junction bases: 9. The CDR3 contains 15 residues. CDR3 bases: TGCGCCAGCAGTCTTCAGGCGGGGGGTCCCGGGGAGCTGTTTTTT. Its translation: CASSLQAGGPGELFF. The full variable domain, rest sourced from reference TRBV5-1 and TRBJ2-2, is KAGVTQTPRYLIKTRGQQVTLSCSPISGHRSVSWYQQTPGQGLQFLFEYFSETQRNKGNFPGRFSGRQFSNSRSEMNVSTLELGDSALYLCASSLQAGGPGELFFGEGSRLTVL.

This clonotype was found a few times. The chain employs TRBV2 and TRBJ2-1, with D tentatively TRBD2 (6 bases). There are 13 residues in the CDR3. V was cut by 6 bases and J by 8 bases, with 14 bases left in between. Germline V gene sequence: CDR1 SNHLY, CDR2 FYNNEI. The CDR3 loop is CASRGLFRDEQFF. The CDR3 DNA is TGTGCCAGCAGGGGACTCTTTAGAGATGAGCAGTTCTTC.

This clonotype was counted many times. The chain couples TRBV27 to TRBJ1-5; TRBD1 might be the D (5 bases). Trimming cost V 5 bases and J 6 bases, with 20 bases left between them. Looked up from germline, CDR1 is MNHEY and CDR2 is SMNVEV (reference sequence). This CDR3 spans 16 amino acids. The CDR3 region has the DNA TGTGCCAGCAGTCCCCCATGTGAGGGGATGGGTCAGCCCCAGCATTTT. Translated: CASSPPCEGMGQPQHF.

This clonotype was seen repeatedly, ten times or more. The gene calls are TRBV7-9 and TRBJ2-1; D unresolved. V lost 1 base and J lost 0, with 7 bases in between. The CDR3 contains 15 residues. Germline lookup yields CDR1 SEHNR and CDR2 FQNEAQ (reference sequence). The CDR3 nucleotides are TGTGCCAGCAGCTTAGGCTCGAGCTCCTACAATGAGCAGTTCTTC. It is translated as CASSLGSSSYNEQFF.